The 23 T cell receptor beta chains below all came from one sample that was sequenced in a study of blood T cell repertoires in COVID-19. TCRdb keeps only in-frame clones here, not all; method: immunoSEQ multiplex PCR. The data contain approximately 70,000 clones, 90% to 95% of them singletons. Input material: peripheral blood. The receptors here all came from a man aged 40-55 years with COVID-19, enrolled during active disease.

The chain employs TRBV15 and TRBJ1-1; D remains ambiguous. The germline V gene encodes CDR1 LNHNV and CDR2 YYDKDF (reference sequence). The CDR3 is 13 residues long. V was clipped by 0 bases and J by 7 bases, with 9 bases between them. The CDR3 nucleotides read TGTGCCACCAGCAGAGATCTCGAGGGTGAAGCTTTCTTT. Amino acids: CATSRDLEGEAFF.

The V call is TRBV9, the J call TRBJ1-1; a possible D gene is TRBD1 (5 bases). From germline, CDR1 is SGDLS and CDR2 YYNGEE. This CDR3 has 13 residues. The germline V and J ends were trimmed by 0 bases and 6 bases, with 9 bases remaining between them. The CDR3 DNA follows: TGTGCCAGCAGCGTAGGAGTAGGGGCTGAAGCTTTCTTT. Translation: CASSVGVGAEAFF.

V is TRBV3-1 (or the pseudogene TRBV3-2) and J is TRBJ2-3; TRBD2 agrees at 9 bases. V lost 3 bases, J lost 6 bases, and 7 bases stayed unmatched. Germline V gives CDR1 LGHDT, CDR2 YNNKEL (reference sequence). The length of the CDR3 is 15 residues. CDR3 nucleotides: TGTGCCAGCAGCCAGGGGGCGGGGGGGCTGGATACGCAGTATTTT. Translating gives CASSQGAGGLDTQYF.

This sequence joins TRBV19 and TRBJ1-2; D is possibly TRBD1 (5 bases). The CDR3 sequence is 15 residues long. V gave up 6 bases and J gave up 4 bases, with 18 bases separating them. CDR1 is LNHDA, CDR2 SQIVND, per germline (reference sequence). The CDR3 sequence is CASSVLRGEAYGYTF. The CDR3 DNA is TGTGCCAGTAGCGTTTTGAGAGGGGAGGCCTATGGCTACACCTTC. Full variable domain (rest looked up from reference TRBV19 and TRBJ1-2): DGGITQSPKYLFRKEGQNVTLSCEQNLNHDAMYWYRQDPGQGLRLIYYSQIVNDFQKGDIAEGYSVSREKKESFPLTVTSAQKNPTAFYLCASSVLRGEAYGYTFGSGTRLTVV.

The CDR3 loop is CASSFGGKYYEQYF. CDR3 nucleotide sequence: TGTGCCAGCAGCTTCGGGGGAAAATACTACGAGCAGTACTTC. The chain carries TRBV11-2 and TRBJ2-7, with D maybe TRBD2 (6 bases). The CDR3 extends over 14 amino acids. The V gene lost 3 bases and the J gene lost 3 bases, with 12 bases spanning the gap. Germline values: CDR1 SGHAT, CDR2 FQNNGV.

The chain recombines TRBV10-2 with TRBJ2-5; D might be TRBD1 (6 bases). From germline, CDR1 is WSHSY and CDR2 SAAADI. V was shortened by 6 bases and J by 6 bases, with 14 bases between the two germline ends. This CDR3 region has 13 residues. The CDR3 region is CASSIGQSQTQYF. In DNA form, the CDR3 reads TGCGCCAGCAGCATTGGACAGTCCCAGACCCAGTACTTC.

The genes are TRBV11-2 and TRBJ2-3, with 7 bases fitting TRBD2. This CDR3 is 13 amino acids long. Trimming cost V 6 bases and J 2 bases; bases outside gene matches: 2. Germline CDR1 SGHAT, CDR2 FQNNGV. CDR3 sequence: CASRGTNTDTQYF. CDR3 coding DNA: TGTGCCAGCAGGGGGACTAACACAGATACGCAGTATTTT.

This sequence joins TRBV6-6 and TRBJ2-7, with D possibly matching TRBD1 (6 bases). CDR1 MNHNY and CDR2 SVGAGI come from the germline V gene (reference sequence). This CDR3 contains 14 residues. Deletions cut 6 bases from V and 0 bases from J, with 12 bases between. The CDR3 DNA reads TGTGCCAGCAGAAACGGACAGAACTCCTACGAGCAGTACTTC. It yields the protein CASRNGQNSYEQYF.

The chain combines TRBV29-1 with TRBJ1-1; no definite D call. Between the trimmed V and J ends, which lost 2 bases and 0 bases, there was a span of 7 bases. Germline V gene sequence: CDR1 SQVTM, CDR2 ANQGSEA. This CDR3 region has 13 residues. CDR3 amino acids: CSVEKELNTEAFF. CDR3 bases: TGCAGCGTTGAAAAGGAGCTGAACACTGAAGCTTTCTTT.

For the CDR3, the DNA is TGCGCCAGCAGGAGGCTAGCGGGGGTAAATGAGCAGTTCTTC. Translation gives CASRRLAGVNEQFF. The chain links TRBV5-1 to TRBJ2-1; TRBD2 agrees at 10 bases. There are 14 residues in the CDR3. CDR1 is SGHRS and CDR2 is YFSETQ in the germline V gene. The V gene end was trimmed by 5 bases and the J gene end by 7 bases; junction bases not matched to a gene: 6. The complete variable domain, with remaining parts taken from reference TRBV5-1 and TRBJ2-1, reads KAGVTQTPRYLIKTRGQQVTLSCSPISGHRSVSWYQQTPGQGLQFLFEYFSETQRNKGNFPGRFSGRQFSNSRSEMNVSTLELGDSALYLCASRRLAGVNEQFFGPGTRLTVL.

The chain couples TRBV7-3 to TRBJ2-5, with 11 bases matching TRBD2. The V gene's germline CDR1 is SGHTA and CDR2 FQGTGA. Unmatched junction bases numbered 4, after V lost 5 bases and J lost 5 bases. CDR3 size: 14 residues. Here the CDR3 reads CASSILAGDETQYF. The CDR3 DNA reads as TGTGCCAGCAGCATACTAGCGGGGGATGAGACCCAGTACTTC.

The chain uses TRBV18 and TRBJ2-5; unclear D gene. V shed 0 bases and J shed 4 bases, with 9 bases lying between them. The CDR3 covers 14 residues. Germline values: CDR1 KGHSH, CDR2 LQKENI. The CDR3 region is CASSPPSVRETQYF. CDR3 nucleotides: TGTGCCAGCTCACCACCGAGTGTAAGAGAGACCCAGTACTTC.

This chain links TRBV19 with TRBJ2-1; TRBD2 matches at 9 bases. Germline CDR1 reads LNHDA; CDR2 reads SQIVND (reference sequence). The CDR3 spans 15 residues. Losses at the gene ends were 9 bases for V and 6 bases for J; bases not matched to a gene: 12. The CDR3 DNA sequence: TGTGCCAGCTTCCAACGCGGGGGGGCGTCCAATGAGCAGTTCTTC. Its protein is CASFQRGGASNEQFF.

The sample holds one count of this clone. The V and J genes are TRBV5-1 and TRBJ2-1, with D possibly being TRBD1 (5 bases). The CDR3 length is 13 residues. V shed 3 bases and J shed 4 bases, with 8 bases lying between them. Per the germline V gene, CDR1 is SGHRS and CDR2 is YFSETQ. CDR3 protein: CASSYDSYNEQFF. The CDR3 bases are TGCGCCAGCAGCTACGACAGTTACAATGAGCAGTTCTTC. The full variable domain, completed using reference TRBV5-1 and TRBJ2-1, is KAGVTQTPRYLIKTRGQQVTLSCSPISGHRSVSWYQQTPGQGLQFLFEYFSETQRNKGNFPGRFSGRQFSNSRSEMNVSTLELGDSALYLCASSYDSYNEQFFGPGTRLTVL.

The J gene is TRBJ1-5, the V gene TRBV2; a weak D match, TRBD1 (5 bases). The germline V and J ends were trimmed by 4 bases and 1 base, with 11 bases remaining between them. CDR1 is SNHLY, CDR2 FYNNEI, per germline. The CDR3 contains 15 residues. This CDR3 reads CASSVEGASNQPQHF. The CDR3 DNA follows: TGTGCCAGCAGTGTGGAAGGGGCGAGCAATCAGCCCCAGCATTTT.

Turning to this clone: Sequence at one end of the junction differs from germline and may be a read error. The CDR3 is CASSQGTSDLIF. The CDR3, as DNA: TGTGCCAGCAGCCAAGGGACTAGCGACCTGATCTTC. The chain is built from TRBV3-1 (or the pseudogene TRBV3-2) and TRBJ2-1; 9 bases map to TRBD2. Germline CDR1 and CDR2: LGHDT and YNNKEL (reference sequence). CDR3 length: 12 residues.

This chain links TRBV7-2 with TRBJ2-5; D is perhaps TRBD2 (7 bases). In germline, CDR1 is SGHTA, CDR2 FQGNSA. The CDR3 is 16 amino acids. With 1 base removed from V and 2 bases from J, the gap between germline ends came to 14 bases. The DNA for the CDR3 is TGTGCCAGCAGCTTAGGACCGGGGGGCAGTCAAGAGACCCAGTACTTC. It encodes CASSLGPGGSQETQYF.

V gene TRBV5-1 combines with J gene TRBJ2-7; 7 nucleotides line up with TRBD1. The trim removed 4 bases at V and 5 bases at J, leaving 3 bases unmatched. The CDR3 totals 12 residues. The germline gives CDR1 SGHRS, CDR2 YFSETQ. Written as DNA, the CDR3 is TGCGCCAGCAGCCAACAGGGGAACGAGCAGTACTTC. Amino acids: CASSQQGNEQYF.

This chain uses TRBV19 with TRBJ1-1; D not resolved. The germline V gene encodes CDR1 LNHDA and CDR2 SQIVND (reference sequence). This CDR3 is built from 11 residues. Trimming shortened V by 3 bases and J by 10 bases, and 9 bases separated the two germline ends. The CDR3 protein is CASSMVTTAFF. The CDR3 bases are TGTGCCAGTAGTATGGTCACAACAGCTTTCTTT.

The V gene is TRBV5-1, the J gene TRBJ2-7; D possibly corresponds to TRBD2 (5 bases). The germline CDR1 and CDR2 sequences are SGHRS and YFSETQ. The V gene lost 3 bases and the J gene lost 2 bases, with 12 bases spanning the gap. This CDR3 has 14 residues. The CDR3 loop is CASSSGVTAYEQYF. CDR3 DNA: TGCGCCAGCAGCTCCGGGGTAACAGCCTACGAGCAGTACTTC.

The V gene is TRBV30, the J gene TRBJ1-5, with D possibly matching TRBD1 (5 bases). The CDR3 sequence is 13 residues long. CDR1 GTSNPN and CDR2 SVGIG come from the germline V gene (reference sequence). With 7 bases removed from V and 5 bases from J, the gap between germline ends came to 15 bases. The DNA of the CDR3 is TGTGCCTACTCACGGGGGGATCATCAGCCCCAGCATTTT. It encodes CAYSRGDHQPQHF.

The genes are TRBV7-9 and TRBJ2-5; TRBD2 matches 9 bases. V gave up 3 bases and J gave up 5 bases; unmatched junction bases: 10. Germline V CDR1 and CDR2: SEHNR, FQNEAQ (reference sequence). This CDR3 comprises 16 residues. CDR3 protein: CASSFPPSGEEETQYF. The CDR3, as DNA: TGTGCCAGCAGCTTTCCCCCTAGCGGGGAGGAGGAGACCCAGTACTTC.

The genes are TRBV7-9 and TRBJ2-2, with D hard to call. Trimming stripped 2 bases from V and 1 base from J, with 5 bases between. The CDR3 is 14 amino acids. In germline, CDR1 is SEHNR, CDR2 FQNEAQ (reference sequence). The CDR3 DNA sequence: TGTGCCAGCAGCTTAACTCAGAACACCGGGGAGCTGTTTTTT. Amino acid sequence: CASSLTQNTGELFF.